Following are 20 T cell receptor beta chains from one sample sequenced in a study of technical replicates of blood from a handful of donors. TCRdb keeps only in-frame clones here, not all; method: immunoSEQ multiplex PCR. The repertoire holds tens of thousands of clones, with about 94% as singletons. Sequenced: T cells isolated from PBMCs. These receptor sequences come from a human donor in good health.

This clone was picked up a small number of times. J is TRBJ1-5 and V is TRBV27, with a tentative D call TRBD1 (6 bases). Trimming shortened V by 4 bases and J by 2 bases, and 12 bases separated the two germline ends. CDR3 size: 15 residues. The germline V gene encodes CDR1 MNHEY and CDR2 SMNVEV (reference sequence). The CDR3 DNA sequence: TGTGCCAGCAGTTCGCAGGGGCTGGGCAATCAGCCCCAGCATTTT. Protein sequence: CASSSQGLGNQPQHF.

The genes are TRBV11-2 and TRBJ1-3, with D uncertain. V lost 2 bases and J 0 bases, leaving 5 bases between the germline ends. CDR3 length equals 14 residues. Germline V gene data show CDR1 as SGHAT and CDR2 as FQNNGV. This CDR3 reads CASSLSYSGNTIYF. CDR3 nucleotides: TGTGCCAGCAGCTTATCGTACTCTGGAAACACCATATATTTT.

The CDR3 sequence is CASSLDWDTPTDTQYF. In DNA form, the CDR3 reads TGTGCCAGCAGCTTAGACTGGGACACTCCCACAGATACGCAGTATTTT. V usage is TRBV7-2 and J usage is TRBJ2-3, with TRBD1 as a possible D gene (6 bases). The ends were cut back, 1 base at V and 2 bases at J, with 13 bases in the middle. The CDR3 is 16 residues long. Germline V gene sequence: CDR1 SGHTA, CDR2 FQGNSA.

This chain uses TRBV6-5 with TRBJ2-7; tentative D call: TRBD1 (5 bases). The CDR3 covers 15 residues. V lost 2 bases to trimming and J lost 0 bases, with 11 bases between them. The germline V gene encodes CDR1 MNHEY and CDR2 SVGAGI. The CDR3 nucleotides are TGTGCCAGCAGTTACCCGGCAGGGCCCTCCTACGAGCAGTACTTC. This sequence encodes CASSYPAGPSYEQYF.

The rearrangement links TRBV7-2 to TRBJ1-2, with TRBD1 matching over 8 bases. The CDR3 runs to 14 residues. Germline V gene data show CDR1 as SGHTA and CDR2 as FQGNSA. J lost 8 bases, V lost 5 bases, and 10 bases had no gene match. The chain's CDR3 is CASSTRTGRIGYTF. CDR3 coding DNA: TGTGCCAGCAGCACCCGGACAGGGAGGATAGGCTACACCTTC. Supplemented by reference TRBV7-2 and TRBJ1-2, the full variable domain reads GAGVSQSPSNKVTEKGKDVELRCDPISGHTALYWYRQSLGQGLEFLIYFQGNSAPDKSGLPSDRFSAERTGGSVSTLTIQRTQQEDSAVYLCASSTRTGRIGYTFGSGTRLTVV.

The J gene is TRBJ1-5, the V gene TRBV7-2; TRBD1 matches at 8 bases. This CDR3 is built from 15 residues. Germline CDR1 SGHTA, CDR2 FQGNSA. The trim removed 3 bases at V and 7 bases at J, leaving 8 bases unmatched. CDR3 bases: TGTGCCAGCAGCTTTATAGGACAGGGAGGCCAGCCCCAGCATTTT. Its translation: CASSFIGQGGQPQHF.

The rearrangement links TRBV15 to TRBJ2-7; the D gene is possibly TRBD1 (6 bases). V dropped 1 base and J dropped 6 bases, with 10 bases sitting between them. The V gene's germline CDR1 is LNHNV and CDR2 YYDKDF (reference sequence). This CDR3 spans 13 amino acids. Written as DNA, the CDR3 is TGTGCCACCAGCAGAGGATTACAGGGCGAGCAGTACTTC. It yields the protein CATSRGLQGEQYF.

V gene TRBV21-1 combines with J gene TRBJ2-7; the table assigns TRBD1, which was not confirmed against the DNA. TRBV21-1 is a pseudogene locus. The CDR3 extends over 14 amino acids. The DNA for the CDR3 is TGTGCCAGCAGCAAGCGGGACAGGGAATACGAGCAGTACTTC. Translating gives CASSKRDREYEQYF.

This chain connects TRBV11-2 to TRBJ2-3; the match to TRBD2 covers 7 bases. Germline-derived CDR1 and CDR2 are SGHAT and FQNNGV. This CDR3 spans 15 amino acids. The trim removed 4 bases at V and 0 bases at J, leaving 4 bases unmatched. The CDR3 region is CASSSSGTSTDTQYF. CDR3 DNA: TGTGCCAGCAGCTCAAGCGGGACTAGCACAGATACGCAGTATTTT.

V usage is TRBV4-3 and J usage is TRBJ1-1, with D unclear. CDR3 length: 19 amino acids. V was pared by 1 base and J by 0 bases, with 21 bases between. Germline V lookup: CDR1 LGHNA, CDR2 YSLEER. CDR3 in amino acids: CASSQGHVGYEIMNTEAFF. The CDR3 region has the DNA TGCGCCAGCAGCCAAGGACATGTGGGCTACGAAATCATGAACACTGAAGCTTTCTTT.

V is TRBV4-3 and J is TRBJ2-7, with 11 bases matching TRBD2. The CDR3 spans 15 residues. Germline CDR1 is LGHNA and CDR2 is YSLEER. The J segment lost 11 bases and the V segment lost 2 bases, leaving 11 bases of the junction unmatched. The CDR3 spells CASSQSLAGGNDEYF. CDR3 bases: TGCGCCAGCAGCCAAAGCCTAGCGGGAGGAAACGACGAGTACTTC.

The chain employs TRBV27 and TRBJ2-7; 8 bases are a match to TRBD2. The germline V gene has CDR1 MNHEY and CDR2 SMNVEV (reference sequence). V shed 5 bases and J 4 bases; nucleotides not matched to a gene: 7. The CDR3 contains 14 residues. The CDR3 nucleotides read TGTGCCAGCAGTCTTAGCGGGGAAGCTTACGAGCAGTACTTC. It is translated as CASSLSGEAYEQYF.

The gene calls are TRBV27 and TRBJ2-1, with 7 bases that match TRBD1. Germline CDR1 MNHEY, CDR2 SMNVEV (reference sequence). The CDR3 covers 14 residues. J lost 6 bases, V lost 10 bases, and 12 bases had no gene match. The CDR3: CAIGDRESGNEQFF. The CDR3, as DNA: TGTGCCATAGGAGACAGGGAGAGCGGCAATGAGCAGTTCTTC.

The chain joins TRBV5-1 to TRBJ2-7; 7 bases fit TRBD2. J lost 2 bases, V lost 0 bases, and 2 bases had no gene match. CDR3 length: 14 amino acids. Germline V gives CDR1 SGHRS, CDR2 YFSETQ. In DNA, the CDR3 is TGCGCCAGCAGCTTGGCTGGGACTACCTACGAGCAGTACTTC. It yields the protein CASSLAGTTYEQYF.

CDR3: CASRIAGGYEQFF. As DNA, the CDR3 is TGTGCCAGCAGGATAGCGGGAGGTTATGAGCAGTTCTTC. The rearrangement uses TRBV6-1 and TRBJ2-1, with 10 bases aligning to TRBD2. CDR1 and CDR2 from the germline V gene are MNHNS and SASEGT. With 6 bases clipped from V and 8 bases from J, the junction kept 4 bases outside the gene matches. This CDR3 has 13 amino acids.

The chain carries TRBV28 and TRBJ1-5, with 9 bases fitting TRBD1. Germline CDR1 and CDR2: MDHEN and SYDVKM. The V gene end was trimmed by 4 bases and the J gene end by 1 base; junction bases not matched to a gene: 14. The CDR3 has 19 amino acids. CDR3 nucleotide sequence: TGTGCCAGCAGTTACCCATCCCGGGACAGGGTCCTAAGCAATCAGCCCCAGCATTTT. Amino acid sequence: CASSYPSRDRVLSNQPQHF.

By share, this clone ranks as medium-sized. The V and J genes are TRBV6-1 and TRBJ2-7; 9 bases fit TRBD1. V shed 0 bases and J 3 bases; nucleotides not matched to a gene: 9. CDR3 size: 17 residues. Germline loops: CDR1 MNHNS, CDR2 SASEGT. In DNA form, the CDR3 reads TGTGCCAGCAGTGAAGCGAGGGGGGGGACAGGGCTCTACGAGCAGTACTTC. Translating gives CASSEARGGTGLYEQYF.

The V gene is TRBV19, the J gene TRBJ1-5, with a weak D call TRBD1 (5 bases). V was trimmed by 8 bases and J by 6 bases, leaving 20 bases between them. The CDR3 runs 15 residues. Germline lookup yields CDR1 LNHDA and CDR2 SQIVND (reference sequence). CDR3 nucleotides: TGTGCCAGTGACCCCGGGGGATTCACAGGTCAGCCCCAGCATTTT. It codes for CASDPGGFTGQPQHF.

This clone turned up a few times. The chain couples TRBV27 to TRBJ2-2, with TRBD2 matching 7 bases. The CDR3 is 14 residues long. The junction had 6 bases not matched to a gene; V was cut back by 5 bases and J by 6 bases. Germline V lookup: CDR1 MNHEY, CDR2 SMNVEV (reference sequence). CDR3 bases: TGTGCCAGCAGTCTAGCGGCCGTTTCCGGGGAGCTGTTTTTT. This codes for CASSLAAVSGELFF.

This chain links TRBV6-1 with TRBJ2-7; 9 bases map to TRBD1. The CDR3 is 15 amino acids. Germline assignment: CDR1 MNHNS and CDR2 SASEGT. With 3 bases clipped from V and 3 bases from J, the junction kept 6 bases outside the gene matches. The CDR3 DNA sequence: TGTGCCAGCAGTGATCCTAACAGGGGGCTCTACGAGCAGTACTTC. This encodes CASSDPNRGLYEQYF.